The 30 T cell receptor beta chains below were found in one sample sequenced in a study of human T cells and chemical hapten exposure. TCRdb re-called the RACE reads with MiXCR, one entry per CDR3 protein. Of about 260,000 distinct CDR3 sequences in the sample, about 9.4% were seen once. The time point: pre-sensitization, week 0. The treatment is: therapeutic diphenylcyclopropenone sensitization with weekly scalp DPC. The material was whole blood, obtained in connection with sensitization to the hapten diphenylcyclopropenone (DPC). The receptors derive from a woman between 40 and 50 years old with alopecia areata. Some clones in this sample may be carry-over from other donors' samples.

This clonotype was seen only a few times. The chain recombines TRBV7-3 with TRBJ2-2, with 7 bases matching TRBD2. The CDR3 covers 17 residues. V was pared by 5 bases and J by 7 bases, with 16 bases of the junction left unmatched. Germline V lookup: CDR1 SGHTA, CDR2 FQGTGA. In DNA form, the CDR3 reads TGTGCCAGCAGCCCATGGGCGGGAGAGTATAAGGGCGGGGAGCTGTTTTTT. Translation gives CASSPWAGEYKGGELFF.

This clonotype was seen just once. CDR3 region: CASSQDTDYGYTF. The CDR3 nucleotides read TGCGCCAGCAGCCAAGATACCGACTATGGCTACACCTTC. The chain couples TRBV4-3 to TRBJ1-2; D unresolved. The V gene lost 0 bases and the J gene lost 3 bases, with 5 bases spanning the gap. Germline assignment: CDR1 LGHNA and CDR2 YSLEER. The CDR3 contains 13 residues.

This clonotype has just a few counts. The chain joins TRBV7-9 to TRBJ1-5; TRBD1 matches at 7 bases. CDR3 length equals 15 residues. The germline gives CDR1 SEHNR, CDR2 FQNEAQ (reference sequence). V shed 1 base and J 5 bases; nucleotides not matched to a gene: 5. This CDR3 reads CASSLGQGGDQPQHF. The CDR3 DNA reads TGTGCCAGCAGCTTAGGACAGGGAGGGGATCAGCCCCAGCATTTT.

This chain links TRBV2 with TRBJ1-5, with TRBD1 matching over 7 bases. This CDR3 is built from 13 residues. Germline trimming cut 9 bases from V and 4 bases from J; bases unmatched to any gene: 6. The V gene's germline CDR1 is SNHLY and CDR2 FYNNEI. The CDR3 DNA is TGTGCCAGTAGCGGGACAGTTAATCAGCCCCAGCATTTT. As protein: CASSGTVNQPQHF.

This clonotype turned up a few times. The V and J genes are TRBV4-1 and TRBJ1-5, with D tentatively TRBD1 (5 bases). This CDR3 has 15 residues. Trimming stripped 6 bases from V and 1 base from J, with 13 bases between. CDR1 is MGHRA, CDR2 YSYEKL, per germline. CDR3 residues: CASRSTELSNQPQHF. The DNA of the CDR3 is TGCGCCAGCAGGTCGACAGAATTGAGCAATCAGCCCCAGCATTTT.

This clonotype was seen repeatedly, ten times or more. The chain combines TRBV3-1 with TRBJ2-3; unclear D gene. The CDR3 covers 18 residues. Germline lookup yields CDR1 LGHDT and CDR2 YNNKEL (reference sequence). V lost 2 bases and J 1 base, leaving 19 bases between the germline ends. The CDR3 spells CASSQQGEAHVRTDTQYF. CDR3 in DNA: TGTGCCAGCAGCCAACAAGGCGAGGCTCACGTCCGCACAGATACGCAGTATTTT.

This clonotype was counted only a few times. The chain employs TRBV24-1 and TRBJ1-2, with D possibly TRBD1 on 5 matching bases. CDR1 and CDR2 from the germline V gene are KGHDR and SFDVKD. The CDR3 has 15 amino acids. V was clipped by 5 bases and J by 2 bases, with 14 bases between them. CDR3 bases: TGTGCCACCAGTGGGGGCGGCAGCATGAACTATGGCTACACCTTC. It translates to CATSGGGSMNYGYTF.

This clonotype was recorded many times. The rearrangement links TRBV5-6 to TRBJ1-2, with 12 bases aligning to TRBD1. The ends lost 4 bases at V and 7 bases at J; junction bases unmatched: 5. The CDR3 totals 14 residues. The V gene's germline CDR1 is SGHDT and CDR2 YYEEEE. This CDR3 reads CASSLGQGAFGYTF. The CDR3 DNA reads as TGTGCCAGCAGCCTGGGACAGGGGGCGTTTGGCTACACCTTC. Drawing the rest from reference TRBV5-6 and TRBJ1-2, the complete variable domain is DAGVTQSPTHLIKTRGQQVTLRCSPKSGHDTVSWYQQALGQGPQFIFQYYEEEERQRGNFPDRFSGHQFPNYSSELNVNALLLGDSALYLCASSLGQGAFGYTFGSGTRLTVV.

This clonotype showed up just a few times. The chain has TRBV28 and TRBJ2-7, with D hard to call. This CDR3 has 13 amino acids. Germline V gene sequence: CDR1 MDHEN, CDR2 SYDVKM. With 5 bases removed from V and 1 base from J, the gap between germline ends came to 9 bases. CDR3 nucleotide sequence: TGTGCCAGCAGTCGGGCCATATCCTACGAGCAGTACTTC. Its translation is CASSRAISYEQYF.

The chain joins TRBV6-5 to TRBJ2-7; no clear D gene. V was cut by 6 bases and J by 1 base, with 13 bases left in between. The V gene's germline CDR1 is MNHEY and CDR2 SVGAGI. The CDR3 covers 14 residues. In nucleotides, the CDR3 is TGTGCCAGCAGCATCACCATAGGGTCCTACGAGCAGTACTTC. Translating gives CASSITIGSYEQYF.

There are many counts of this clonotype. The CDR3 region has the DNA TGTGCCAGCAGCTTAGCAGGGGAACTAGCCAAAAACATTCAGTACTTC. It is translated as CASSLAGELAKNIQYF. V is TRBV7-9 and J is TRBJ2-4, with D perhaps TRBD1 (5 bases). Germline V gene lookup returns CDR1 SEHNR and CDR2 FQNEAQ (reference sequence). The CDR3 extends over 16 amino acids. Between the trimmed V and J ends, which lost 0 bases and 0 bases, there was a span of 9 bases.

This clonotype was picked up many times. V is TRBV4-2 and J is TRBJ2-5, with D uncertain. V gave up 1 base and J gave up 5 bases, with 8 bases separating them. Germline CDR1 reads LGHNA; CDR2 reads YNFKEQ. The CDR3 is 13 residues long. Written as DNA, the CDR3 is TGTGCCAGCAGCCAAGGGCCCGCCGAGACCCAGTACTTC. This sequence encodes CASSQGPAETQYF.

This clonotype has just a few counts. This sequence joins TRBV6-2 or TRBV6-3 and TRBJ2-1; D perhaps matches TRBD2 (5 bases). Germline V gene data show CDR1 as MNHEY and CDR2 as SVGEGT. The CDR3 is 17 amino acids. Trimming stripped 5 bases from V and 15 bases from J, with 32 bases between. CDR3 coding DNA: TGTGCCAGCAGTCTCCCCGGAGGTTCGGCCGGGATTATCAGTCGGTTCTTC. Its translation: CASSLPGGSAGIISRFF.

This clonotype came up many times. CDR3 coding DNA: TGTGCCAGCAGTTACTCGAACGTGGGTACTAGCGGGAATGAGCAGTTCTTC. It is translated as CASSYSNVGTSGNEQFF. The chain is built from TRBV6-5 and TRBJ2-1, with 9 bases that match TRBD2. The CDR3 totals 17 residues. From germline, CDR1 is MNHEY and CDR2 SVGAGI. J was trimmed by 7 bases and V by 0 bases; bases with no gene match: 10.

This chain links TRBV5-4 with TRBJ2-5, with 10 nucleotides matching TRBD2. V trimming: 4 bases; J trimming: 1 base; junction bases outside the gene matches: 4. CDR3 length equals 15 residues. The germline V gene has CDR1 SGHNT and CDR2 YYREEE (reference sequence). CDR3 residues: CASSARTSGQETQYF. The CDR3 DNA reads TGTGCCAGCAGCGCCCGGACTAGCGGCCAAGAGACCCAGTACTTC. Full variable domain (remainder filled in from reference TRBV5-4 and TRBJ2-5): ETGVTQSPTHLIKTRGQQVTLRCSSQSGHNTVSWYQQALGQGPQFIFQYYREEENGRGNFPPRFSGLQFPNYSSELNVNALELDDSALYLCASSARTSGQETQYFGPGTRLLVL.

There are a few counts of this clonotype. V is TRBV18 and J is TRBJ1-1; D unresolved. Germline V CDR1 and CDR2: KGHSH, LQKENI. Trimming shortened V by 8 bases and J by 0 bases, and 10 bases separated the two germline ends. The CDR3 contains 13 residues. CDR3: CASETTLNTEAFF. The CDR3 DNA follows: TGTGCCAGCGAGACAACGTTGAACACTGAAGCTTTCTTT.

Only a few counts were recorded for this clonotype. The chain carries TRBV27 and TRBJ2-3; D might be TRBD1 or TRBD2, each matching 7 bases. Germline CDR1 reads MNHEY; CDR2 reads SMNVEV (reference sequence). CDR3 length: 17 residues. V lost 0 bases and J 0 bases, leaving 13 bases between the germline ends. The CDR3 region has the DNA TGTGCCAGCAGTTTATCGTCAGGGGGGGTTAGCACAGATACGCAGTATTTT. It codes for CASSLSSGGVSTDTQYF.

The V call is TRBV12-3 or TRBV12-4, the J call TRBJ2-7; tentative D call: TRBD2 (5 bases). The CDR3 has 16 residues. V lost 4 bases and J 3 bases, leaving 19 bases between the germline ends. In DNA form, the CDR3 reads TGTGCCAGCAGTTCGCACGCTAGCTCTCGCTACTACGAGCAGTACTTC. Residues: CASSSHASSRYYEQYF.

This clonotype was seen at least ten times. This rearrangement joins TRBV28 to TRBJ2-7; D remains ambiguous. Trimming removed 2 bases from V and 3 bases from J, with 5 bases in between. This CDR3 is 12 amino acids long. CDR1 is MDHEN and CDR2 is SYDVKM in the germline V gene. This CDR3 reads CASSLVDYEQYF. CDR3 DNA sequence: TGTGCCAGCAGTTTAGTAGACTACGAGCAGTACTTC.

This clonotype was seen a handful of times. The rearrangement uses TRBV6-5 and TRBJ2-4, with 11 positions matching TRBD2. The CDR3 is 15 residues long. With 8 bases clipped from V and 6 bases from J, the junction kept 9 bases outside the gene matches. Germline values: CDR1 MNHEY, CDR2 SVGAGI. The CDR3: CASWSSGRARNIQYF. In nucleotides, the CDR3 is TGTGCCAGCTGGAGTAGCGGGAGGGCCCGAAACATTCAGTACTTC.

This clonotype was seen a handful of times. The chain is built from TRBV29-1 and TRBJ2-5; D is possibly TRBD1 or TRBD2 (5 bases each). V was cut by 4 bases and J by 4 bases, with 13 bases left in between. The CDR3 loop spans 13 amino acids. Germline V gene data show CDR1 as SQVTM and CDR2 as ANQGSEA. CDR3 DNA sequence: TGCAGCGTTGTTAGGGCAGGGAGAGAGACCCAGTACTTC. Protein sequence: CSVVRAGRETQYF.

This clonotype has a handful of counts. The chain joins TRBV5-6 to TRBJ2-7; either TRBD1 or TRBD2 may supply D (5 bases each). Germline V gives CDR1 SGHDT, CDR2 YYEEEE. Trimming shortened V by 6 bases and J by 3 bases, and 22 bases separated the two germline ends. The CDR3 sequence is 16 residues long. The CDR3 is CASITWGPANFYEQYF. The CDR3 DNA follows: TGTGCCAGCATTACTTGGGGACCGGCGAACTTCTACGAGCAGTACTTC.

The chain links TRBV6-2 or TRBV6-3 to TRBJ2-7; 9 nucleotides agree with TRBD1. CDR3 length: 15 amino acids. Germline V gene sequence: CDR1 MNHEY, CDR2 SVGEGT. V trimming: 4 bases; J trimming: 2 bases; junction bases outside the gene matches: 6. The CDR3, as DNA: TGTGCCAGCAGTTCCCCGCGGACAGGGGCCTACGAGCAGTACTTC. As protein: CASSSPRTGAYEQYF.

The genes are TRBV12-3 or TRBV12-4 and TRBJ1-2; 7 bases fit TRBD1. Trimming took 6 bases from V and 4 from J; bases not matched to a gene: 11. CDR3 length: 15 amino acids. CDR3 nucleotides: TGTGCCAGCAGCTCTCAAGGGGGCATCGGCTATGGCTACACCTTC. Translation gives CASSSQGGIGYGYTF.

This clonotype was recorded at least ten times. V is TRBV6-2 or TRBV6-3 and J is TRBJ2-3, with D possibly TRBD2 on 5 matching bases. This CDR3 has 15 amino acids. Trimming shortened V by 7 bases and J by 2 bases, and 16 bases separated the two germline ends. In germline, CDR1 is MNHEY, CDR2 SVGEGT. DNA for the CDR3: TGTGCCAGCACCAAAGCGGAGACCAACACAGATACGCAGTATTTT. Translating gives CASTKAETNTDTQYF.

Only a few counts were recorded for this clonotype. In DNA form, the CDR3 reads TGTGCCAGCAGCCATCCGTCGCCGGGACTAGCACGGGCCGGGGAGCTGTTTTTT. This sequence encodes CASSHPSPGLARAGELFF. The chain couples TRBV14 to TRBJ2-2, with 9 bases fitting TRBD2. Trimming cost V 3 bases and J 6 bases; bases outside gene matches: 14. The CDR3 covers 18 residues. The germline gives CDR1 SGHDN, CDR2 FVKESK. The complete variable domain, with remaining parts taken from reference TRBV14 and TRBJ2-2, reads EAGVTQFPSHSVIEKGQTVTLRCDPISGHDNLYWYRRVMGKEIKFLLHFVKESKQDESGMPNNRFLAERTGGTYSTLKVQPAELEDSGVYFCASSHPSPGLARAGELFFGEGSRLTVL.

The rearrangement joins TRBV15 to TRBJ2-1; no reliable D call. V lost 4 bases to trimming and J lost 0 bases, with 13 bases between them. CDR3 length equals 16 residues. CDR1 is LNHNV, CDR2 YYDKDF, per germline (reference sequence). CDR3 nucleotide sequence: TGTGCCACCAGCACGGAAGTGGCAGGCTCCTACAATGAGCAGTTCTTC. Amino acids: CATSTEVAGSYNEQFF.

The chain couples TRBV7-2 to TRBJ2-1; 11 nucleotides match TRBD2. CDR1 is SGHTA, CDR2 FQGNSA, per germline. This CDR3 spans 15 amino acids. The trim removed 2 bases at V and 7 bases at J, leaving 4 bases unmatched. The CDR3 coding sequence is TGTGCCAGCAGCTTAATCCCTAGCGGGGGGAATGAGCAGTTCTTC. This sequence encodes CASSLIPSGGNEQFF.

This chain uses TRBV20-1 with TRBJ2-5; 11 bases are shared with TRBD2. The trim removed 7 bases at V and 4 bases at J, leaving 5 bases unmatched. Germline-derived CDR1 and CDR2 are DFQATT and SNEGSKA (reference sequence). This CDR3 is 13 amino acids long. The CDR3 sequence is CSGLSGRVETQYF. The DNA for the CDR3 is TGCAGTGGGCTTAGCGGGAGGGTAGAGACCCAGTACTTC.

There are many counts of this clonotype. This rearrangement joins TRBV27 to TRBJ1-6; 8 bases agree with TRBD1. Germline trimming cut 3 bases from V and 5 bases from J; bases unmatched to any gene: 12. The CDR3 loop spans 18 amino acids. Germline-derived CDR1 and CDR2 are MNHEY and SMNVEV (reference sequence). CDR3 amino acids: CASSLKQGAAGDNSPLHF. CDR3 nucleotides: TGTGCCAGCAGTTTGAAGCAGGGGGCTGCCGGGGATAATTCACCCCTCCACTTT.